The present entry profiles one T cell receptor beta chain with its context. These data originate in a study of control samples from healthy donors and cancer patients. Trimming took 5 bases from V and 8 from J, leaving 10 bases between them. CDR3 length: 13 residues. Profiled with immunoSEQ multiplex PCR; TCRdb holds only in-frame clones, not every one. This table has tens of thousands of clones, around nine tenths appearing once. Specimen: PBMCs. The sequence was obtained from a woman aged 60-70 years with head and neck cancer. The rearrangement links TRBV12-3 or TRBV12-4 to TRBJ1-6, with no clear D. The CDR3 sequence is CASSPVEDSPLHF. The CDR3 region has the DNA TGTGCCAGCAGTCCTGTGGAAGATTCACCCCTCCACTTT.